Here is one TCR beta chain with its context. The antigen is undetermined. This specimen comes from a study of T cell repertoires in cytomegalovirus infection. TCRdb ran MiXCR on the reads and lists one entry per CDR3 protein. This table holds 650,000 to 900,000 distinct CDR3 sequences, approximately 32% found once. From germline, CDR1 is MDHEN and CDR2 SYDVKM. The CDR3 has 13 residues. V was cut by 5 bases and J by 5 bases, with 10 bases left in between. The sequence was obtained from a human donor in good health (CMV status not recorded). Some clones in this sample may be carry-over from other donors' samples. Sequencing was performed on cultured CD8+ T cells from PBMCs, taken from culture after CMV antigen stimulation. The chain couples TRBV28 to TRBJ2-1, with a tentative D call TRBD2 (5 bases). For the CDR3, the DNA is TGTGCCAGCAGTATCAACGGGGACAATGAGCAGTTCTTC. Residues: CASSINGDNEQFF. Full variable domain (rest looked up from reference TRBV28 and TRBJ2-1): DVKVTQSSRYLVKRTGEKVFLECVQDMDHENMFWYRQDPGLGLRLIYFSYDVKMKEKGDIPEGYSVSREKKERFSLILESASTNQTSMYLCASSINGDNEQFFGPGTRLTVL.